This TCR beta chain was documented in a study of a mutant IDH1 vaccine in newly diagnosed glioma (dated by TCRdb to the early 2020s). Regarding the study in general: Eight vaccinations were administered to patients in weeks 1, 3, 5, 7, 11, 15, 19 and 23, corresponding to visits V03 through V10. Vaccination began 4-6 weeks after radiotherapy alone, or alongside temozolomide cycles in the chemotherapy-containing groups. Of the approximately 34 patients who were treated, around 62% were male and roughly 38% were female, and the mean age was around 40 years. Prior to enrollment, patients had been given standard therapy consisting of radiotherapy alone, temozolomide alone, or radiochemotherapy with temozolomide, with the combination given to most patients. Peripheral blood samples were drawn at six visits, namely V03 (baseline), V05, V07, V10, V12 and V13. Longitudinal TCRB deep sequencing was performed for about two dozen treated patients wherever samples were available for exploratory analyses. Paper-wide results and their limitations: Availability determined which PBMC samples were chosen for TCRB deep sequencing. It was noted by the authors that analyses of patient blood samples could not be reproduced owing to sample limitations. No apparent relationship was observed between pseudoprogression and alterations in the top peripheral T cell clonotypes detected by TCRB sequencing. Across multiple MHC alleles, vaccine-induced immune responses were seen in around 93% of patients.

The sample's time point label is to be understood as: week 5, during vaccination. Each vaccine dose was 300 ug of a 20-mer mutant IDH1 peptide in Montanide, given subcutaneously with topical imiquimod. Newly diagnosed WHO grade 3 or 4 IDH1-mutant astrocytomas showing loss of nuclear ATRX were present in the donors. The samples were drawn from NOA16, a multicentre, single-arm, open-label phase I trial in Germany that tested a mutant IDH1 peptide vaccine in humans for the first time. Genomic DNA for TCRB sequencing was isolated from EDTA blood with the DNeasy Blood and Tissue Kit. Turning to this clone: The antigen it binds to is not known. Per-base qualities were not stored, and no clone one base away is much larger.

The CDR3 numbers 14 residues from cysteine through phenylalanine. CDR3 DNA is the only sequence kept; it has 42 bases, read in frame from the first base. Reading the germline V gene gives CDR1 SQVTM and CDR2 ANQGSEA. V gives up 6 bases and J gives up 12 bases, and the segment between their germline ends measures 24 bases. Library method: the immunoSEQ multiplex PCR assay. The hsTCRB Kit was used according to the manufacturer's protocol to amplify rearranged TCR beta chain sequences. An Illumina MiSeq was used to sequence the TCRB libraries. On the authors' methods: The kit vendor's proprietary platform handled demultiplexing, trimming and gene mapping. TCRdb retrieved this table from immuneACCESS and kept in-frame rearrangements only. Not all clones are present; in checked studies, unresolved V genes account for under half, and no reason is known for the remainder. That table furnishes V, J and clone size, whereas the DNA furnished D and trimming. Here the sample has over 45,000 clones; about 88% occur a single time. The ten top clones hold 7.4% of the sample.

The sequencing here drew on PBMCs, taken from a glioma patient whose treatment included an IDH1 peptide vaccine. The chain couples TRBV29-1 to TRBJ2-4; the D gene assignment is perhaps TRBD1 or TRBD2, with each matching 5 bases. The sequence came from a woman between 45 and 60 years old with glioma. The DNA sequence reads TGCAGCGTCGCGGAAGGGACGGCGGCAACAACTCAGTACTTC. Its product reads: CSVAEGTAATTQYF.